The next 8 T cell receptor beta chains were all read from a single sample in a study of shared clonotypes between healthy human individuals. Only in-frame clones appear in the TCRdb table, and some are missing; sequencing was by immunoSEQ multiplex PCR. The repertoire holds 2 million to 2.5 million clones, with 85% to 95% as singletons. The sequencing sample was made of naive CD4+ T cells from PBMCs. Subset noted: CD45RA+ positively selected. These receptors all come from a man aged 18 to 35 in good health. Some clones in this sample may be carry-over from other donors' samples.

The chain carries TRBV4-3 and TRBJ2-7; TRBD1 agrees at 7 bases. The V gene's germline CDR1 is LGHNA and CDR2 YSLEER. The V segment lost 3 bases and the J segment 6 bases; nucleotides outside the gene matches: 8. This CDR3 is built from 14 residues. The CDR3 sequence is CASSHDTGVPEQYF. The CDR3 DNA reads as TGCGCCAGCAGCCATGACACAGGGGTTCCCGAGCAGTACTTC.

This chain connects TRBV5-4 to TRBJ2-5; 11 nucleotides line up with TRBD2. The CDR3 loop spans 14 amino acids. The germline gives CDR1 SGHNT, CDR2 YYREEE (reference sequence). The J segment lost 7 bases and the V segment lost 4 bases, leaving 6 bases of the junction unmatched. Here the CDR3 DNA reads TGTGCCAGCAGCAAGGGACTAGCGGACGGGACCCAGTACTTC. Its translation: CASSKGLADGTQYF.

This chain uses TRBV5-6 with TRBJ1-1; 7 bases align to TRBD1. The CDR3 length is 15 residues. The germline V gene has CDR1 SGHDT and CDR2 YYEEEE. J gave up 1 base and V 4 bases, and 7 bases lay outside the gene matches. CDR3 coding DNA: TGTGCCAGCAGCCCCCGGGGACAGAAGAACACTGAAGCTTTCTTT. Translated: CASSPRGQKNTEAFF.

V usage is TRBV27 and J usage is TRBJ2-3, with TRBD2 as a possible D gene (5 bases). CDR1 is MNHEY, CDR2 SMNVEV, per germline (reference sequence). Trimming stripped 3 bases from V and 5 bases from J, with 18 bases between. The CDR3 is 16 residues long. CDR3 nucleotide sequence: TGTGCCAGCAGTTTGAGAGGCGAGACCGCGGGAGATACGCAGTATTTT. This codes for CASSLRGETAGDTQYF.

In the case of this clone: Distinct nucleotide sequences in the sample also encode this CDR3. The gene calls are TRBV10-3 and TRBJ2-7, with a possible D match to TRBD2 (6 bases). Deletions cut 3 bases from V and 1 base from J, with 7 bases between. The CDR3 sequence is 13 residues long. Germline CDR1 is ENHRY and CDR2 is SYGVKD. CDR3 DNA: TGTGCCATCAGTGATGGGGGGTCCTACGAGCAGTACTTC. Protein product: CAISDGGSYEQYF.

As regards this clone: Different DNA sequences within this sample yield the same CDR3. The genes are TRBV9 and TRBJ2-2; D tentatively reads TRBD1 or TRBD2 (5 bases each). The germline V and J ends were trimmed by 2 bases and 7 bases, with 12 bases remaining between them. The CDR3 length is 14 residues. The germline V gene encodes CDR1 SGDLS and CDR2 YYNGEE. CDR3 nucleotides: TGTGCCAGCAGCGTCCCGGGGCTGGGCGGGGAGCTGTTTTTT. Its translation: CASSVPGLGGELFF.

The chain recombines TRBV28 with TRBJ2-1; TRBD1 matches 10 bases. Germline V gene lookup returns CDR1 MDHEN and CDR2 SYDVKM. The CDR3 extends over 15 amino acids. The junction had 10 bases not matched to a gene; V was cut back by 6 bases and J by 8 bases. DNA of the CDR3: TGTGCCAGCAGCGTCCCGGGACAGGGGACCGATGAGCAGTTCTTC. This gives the protein CASSVPGQGTDEQFF.

This clone showed up just once. The same CDR3 can be traced to other DNA sequences in this sample. The chain joins TRBV15 to TRBJ2-5; possible D gene TRBD2, 7 bases. CDR1 LNHNV and CDR2 YYDKDF come from the germline V gene (reference sequence). V lost 0 bases to trimming and J lost 2 bases, with 10 bases between them. This CDR3 comprises 15 residues. Here the CDR3 DNA reads TGTGCCACCAGCAGAGATGGGAGGGGGCAAGAGACCCAGTACTTC. It is translated as CATSRDGRGQETQYF.